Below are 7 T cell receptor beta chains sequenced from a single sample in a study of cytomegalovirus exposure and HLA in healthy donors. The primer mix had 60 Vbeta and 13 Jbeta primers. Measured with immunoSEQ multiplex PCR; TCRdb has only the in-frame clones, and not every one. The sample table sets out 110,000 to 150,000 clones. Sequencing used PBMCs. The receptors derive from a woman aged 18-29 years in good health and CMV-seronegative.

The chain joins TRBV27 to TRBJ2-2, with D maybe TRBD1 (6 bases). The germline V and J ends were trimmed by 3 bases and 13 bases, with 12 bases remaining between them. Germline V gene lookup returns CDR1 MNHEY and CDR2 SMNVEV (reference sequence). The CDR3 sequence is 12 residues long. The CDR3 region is CASSFTGNRLFF. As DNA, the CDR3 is TGTGCCAGCAGTTTTACAGGGAACCGGCTGTTTTTT.

The CDR3 is CAWSYSSGSFYEQYF. CDR3 sequence (DNA): TGTGCCTGGAGTTACTCTAGCGGGAGTTTCTACGAGCAGTACTTC. The chain uses TRBV30 and TRBJ2-7, with 10 bases that match TRBD2. Germline CDR1 GTSNPN, CDR2 SVGIG (reference sequence). The CDR3 has 15 amino acids. J was trimmed by 3 bases and V by 2 bases; bases with no gene match: 7.

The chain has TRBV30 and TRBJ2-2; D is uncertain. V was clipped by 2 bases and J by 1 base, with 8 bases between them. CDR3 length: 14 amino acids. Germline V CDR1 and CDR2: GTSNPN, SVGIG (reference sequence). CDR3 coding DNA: TGTGCCTGGAGTCCCGAGTTGAACACCGGGGAGCTGTTTTTT. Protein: CAWSPELNTGELFF. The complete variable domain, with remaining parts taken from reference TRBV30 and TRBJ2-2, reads SQTIHQWPATLVQPVGSPLSLECTVEGTSNPNLYWYRQAAGRGLQLLFYSVGIGQISSEVPQNLSASRPQDRQFILSSKKLLLSDSGFYLCAWSPELNTGELFFGEGSRLTVL.

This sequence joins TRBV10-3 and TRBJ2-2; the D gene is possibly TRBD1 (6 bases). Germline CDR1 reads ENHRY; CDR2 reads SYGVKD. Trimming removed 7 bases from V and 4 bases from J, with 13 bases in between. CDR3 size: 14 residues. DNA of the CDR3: TGTGCCATCATGAGTCAGGGGCTCACCGGGGAGCTGTTTTTT. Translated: CAIMSQGLTGELFF.

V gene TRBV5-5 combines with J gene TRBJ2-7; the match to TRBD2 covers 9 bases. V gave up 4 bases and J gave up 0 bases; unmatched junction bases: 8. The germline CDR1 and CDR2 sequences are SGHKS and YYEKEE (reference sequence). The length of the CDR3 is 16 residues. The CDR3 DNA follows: TGTGCCAGCAGCAGTGGACTAGCGCTAAGCTCCTACGAGCAGTACTTC. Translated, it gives CASSSGLALSSYEQYF.

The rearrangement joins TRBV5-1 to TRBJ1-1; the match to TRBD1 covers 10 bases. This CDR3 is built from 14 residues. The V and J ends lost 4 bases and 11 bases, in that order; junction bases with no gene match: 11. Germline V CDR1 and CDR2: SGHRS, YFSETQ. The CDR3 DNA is TGCGCCAGCAGCACAGGGGGGGGGACAGGGGCGGCTTTCTTT. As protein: CASSTGGGTGAAFF.

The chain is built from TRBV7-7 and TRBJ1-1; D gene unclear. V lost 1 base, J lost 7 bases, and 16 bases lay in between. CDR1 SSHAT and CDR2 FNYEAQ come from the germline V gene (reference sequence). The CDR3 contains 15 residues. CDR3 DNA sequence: TGTGCCAGCAGCTTAGGTATACAGATCAGCAATGAAGCTTTCTTT. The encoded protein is CASSLGIQISNEAFF. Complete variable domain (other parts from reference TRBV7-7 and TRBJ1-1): GAGVSQSPRYKVTKRGQDVTLRCDPISSHATLYWYQQALGQGPEFLTYFNYEAQPDKSGLPSDRFSAERPEGSISTLTIQRTEQRDSAMYRCASSLGIQISNEAFFGQGTRLTVV.